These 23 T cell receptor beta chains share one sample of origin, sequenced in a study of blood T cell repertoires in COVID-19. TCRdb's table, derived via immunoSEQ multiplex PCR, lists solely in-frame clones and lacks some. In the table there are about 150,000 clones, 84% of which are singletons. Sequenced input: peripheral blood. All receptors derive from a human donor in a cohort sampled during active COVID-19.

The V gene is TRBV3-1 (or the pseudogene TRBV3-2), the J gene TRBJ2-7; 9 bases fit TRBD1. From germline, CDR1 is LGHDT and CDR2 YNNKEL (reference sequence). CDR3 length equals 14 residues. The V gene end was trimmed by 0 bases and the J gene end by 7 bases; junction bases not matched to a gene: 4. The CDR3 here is CASSQEQGAYEQYF. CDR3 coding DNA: TGTGCCAGCAGCCAAGAACAGGGGGCTTATGAGCAGTACTTC.

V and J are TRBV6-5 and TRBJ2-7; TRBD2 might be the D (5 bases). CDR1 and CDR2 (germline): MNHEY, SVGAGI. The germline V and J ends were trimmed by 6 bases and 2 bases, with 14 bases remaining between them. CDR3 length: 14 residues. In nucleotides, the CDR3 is TGTGCCAGCAGAAGAACGGACGGGGCCTACGAGCAGTACTTC. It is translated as CASRRTDGAYEQYF.

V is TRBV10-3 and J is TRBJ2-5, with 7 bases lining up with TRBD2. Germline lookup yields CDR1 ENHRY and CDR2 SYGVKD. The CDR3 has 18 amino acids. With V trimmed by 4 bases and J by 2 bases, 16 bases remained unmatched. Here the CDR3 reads CAISANKLAGVGQETQYF. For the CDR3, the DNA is TGTGCCATCAGTGCAAATAAACTGGCGGGAGTAGGGCAAGAGACCCAGTACTTC.

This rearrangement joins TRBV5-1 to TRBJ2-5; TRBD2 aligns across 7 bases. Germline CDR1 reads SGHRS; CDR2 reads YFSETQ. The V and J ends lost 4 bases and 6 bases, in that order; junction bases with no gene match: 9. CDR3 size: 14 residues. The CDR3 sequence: CASSGSGLRKTQYF. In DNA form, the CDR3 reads TGCGCCAGCAGCGGTAGCGGGCTACGCAAGACCCAGTACTTC.

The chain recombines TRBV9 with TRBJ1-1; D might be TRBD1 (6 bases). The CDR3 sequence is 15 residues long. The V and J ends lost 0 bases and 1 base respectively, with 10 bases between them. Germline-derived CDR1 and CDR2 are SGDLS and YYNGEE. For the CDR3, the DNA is TGTGCCAGCAGCGTAGAAACAGGGCCGAACACTGAAGCTTTCTTT. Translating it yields CASSVETGPNTEAFF. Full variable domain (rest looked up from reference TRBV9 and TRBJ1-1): DSGVTQTPKHLITATGQRVTLRCSPRSGDLSVYWYQQSLDQGLQFLIQYYNGEERAKGNILERFSAQQFPDLHSELNLSSLELGDSALYFCASSVETGPNTEAFFGQGTRLTVV.

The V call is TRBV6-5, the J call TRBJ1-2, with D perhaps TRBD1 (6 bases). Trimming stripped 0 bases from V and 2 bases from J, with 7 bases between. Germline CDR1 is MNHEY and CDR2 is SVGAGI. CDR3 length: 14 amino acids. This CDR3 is CASSYSGQNYGYTF. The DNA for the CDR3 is TGTGCCAGCAGTTACTCAGGACAGAACTATGGCTACACCTTC.

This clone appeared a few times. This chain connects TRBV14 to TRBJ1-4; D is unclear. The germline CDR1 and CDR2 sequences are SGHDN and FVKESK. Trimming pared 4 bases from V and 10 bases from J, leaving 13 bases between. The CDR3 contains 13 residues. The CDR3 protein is CASSLLQRGKLFF. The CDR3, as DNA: TGTGCCAGCAGCCTACTACAGCGGGGAAAACTGTTTTTT.

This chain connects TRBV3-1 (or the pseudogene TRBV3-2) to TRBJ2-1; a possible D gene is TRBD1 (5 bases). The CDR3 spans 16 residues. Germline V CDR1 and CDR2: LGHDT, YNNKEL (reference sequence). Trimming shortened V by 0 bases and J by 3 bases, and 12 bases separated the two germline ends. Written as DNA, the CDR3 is TGTGCCAGCAGCCAAGATCCTGGGGCAGACTACAATGAGCAGTTCTTC. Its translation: CASSQDPGADYNEQFF.

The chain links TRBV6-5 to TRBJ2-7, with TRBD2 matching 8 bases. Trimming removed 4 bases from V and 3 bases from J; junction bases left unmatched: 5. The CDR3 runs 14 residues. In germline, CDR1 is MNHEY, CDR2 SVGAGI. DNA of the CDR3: TGTGCCAGCAGTTCAGCGACTAGCGACTACGAGCAGTACTTC. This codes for CASSSATSDYEQYF.

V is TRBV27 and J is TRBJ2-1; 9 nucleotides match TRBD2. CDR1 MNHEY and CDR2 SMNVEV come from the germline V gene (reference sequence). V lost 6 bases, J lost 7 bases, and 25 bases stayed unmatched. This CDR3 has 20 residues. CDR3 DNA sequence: TGTGCCAGCAGCCGCGGGCGGCGGGAGGGCCGAGGCGCCGCTGGGAATGAGCAGTTCTTC. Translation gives CASSRGRREGRGAAGNEQFF.

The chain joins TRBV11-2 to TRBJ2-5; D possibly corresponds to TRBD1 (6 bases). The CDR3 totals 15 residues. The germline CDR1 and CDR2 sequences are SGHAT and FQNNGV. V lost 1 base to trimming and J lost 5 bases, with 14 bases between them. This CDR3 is CASSLGGQSHETQYF. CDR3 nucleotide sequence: TGTGCCAGCAGCTTAGGCGGACAGTCGCACGAGACCCAGTACTTC.

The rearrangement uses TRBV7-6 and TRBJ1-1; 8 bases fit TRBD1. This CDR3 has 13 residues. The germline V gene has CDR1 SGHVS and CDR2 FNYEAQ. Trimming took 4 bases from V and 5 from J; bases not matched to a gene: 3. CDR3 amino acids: CASSYNRGTEAFF. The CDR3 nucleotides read TGTGCCAGCAGCTACAACAGGGGGACTGAAGCTTTCTTT.

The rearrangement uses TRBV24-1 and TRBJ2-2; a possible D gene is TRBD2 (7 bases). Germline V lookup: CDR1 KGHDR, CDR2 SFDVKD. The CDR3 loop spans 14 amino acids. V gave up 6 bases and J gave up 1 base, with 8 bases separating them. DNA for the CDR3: TGTGCCACCAGTAGGGGGGGGAACACCGGGGAGCTGTTTTTT. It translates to CATSRGGNTGELFF.

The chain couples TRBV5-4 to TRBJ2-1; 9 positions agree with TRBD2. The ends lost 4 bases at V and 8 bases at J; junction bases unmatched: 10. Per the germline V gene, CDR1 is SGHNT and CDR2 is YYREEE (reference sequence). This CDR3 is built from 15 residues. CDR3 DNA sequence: TGTGCCAGCAGCGACGCAAGACTAGCGGATTATGAGCAGTTCTTC. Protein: CASSDARLADYEQFF.

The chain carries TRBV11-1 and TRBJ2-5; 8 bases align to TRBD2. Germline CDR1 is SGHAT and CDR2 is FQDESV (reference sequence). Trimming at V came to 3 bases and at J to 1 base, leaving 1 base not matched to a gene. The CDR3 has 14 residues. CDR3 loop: CASSFAGGQETQYF. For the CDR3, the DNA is TGTGCCAGCAGCTTCGCGGGGGGCCAAGAGACCCAGTACTTC.

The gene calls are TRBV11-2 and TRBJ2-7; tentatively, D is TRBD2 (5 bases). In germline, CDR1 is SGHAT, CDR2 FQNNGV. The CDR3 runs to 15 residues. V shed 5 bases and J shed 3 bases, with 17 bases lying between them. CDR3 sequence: CASSPSPFEGYEQYF. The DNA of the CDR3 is TGTGCCAGCAGCCCCTCGCCTTTCGAGGGCTACGAGCAGTACTTC.

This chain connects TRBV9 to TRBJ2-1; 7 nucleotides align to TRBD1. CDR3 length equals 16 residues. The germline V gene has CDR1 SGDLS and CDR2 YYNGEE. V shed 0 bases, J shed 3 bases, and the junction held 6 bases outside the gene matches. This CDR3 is CASSVAGQAIYNEQFF. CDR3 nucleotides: TGTGCCAGCAGCGTAGCCGGACAGGCGATCTACAATGAGCAGTTCTTC.

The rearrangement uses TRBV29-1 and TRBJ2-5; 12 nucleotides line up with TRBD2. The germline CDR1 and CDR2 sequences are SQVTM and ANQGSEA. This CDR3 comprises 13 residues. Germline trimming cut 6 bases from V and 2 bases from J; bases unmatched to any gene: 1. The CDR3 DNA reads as TGCAGCGTGGGGACTAGCGGGCAAGAGACCCAGTACTTC. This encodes CSVGTSGQETQYF.

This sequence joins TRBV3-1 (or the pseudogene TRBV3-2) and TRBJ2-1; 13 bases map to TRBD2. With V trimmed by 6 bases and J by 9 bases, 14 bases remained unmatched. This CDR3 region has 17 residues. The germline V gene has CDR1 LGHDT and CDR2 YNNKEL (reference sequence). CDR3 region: CASSLRLAGGRAAEQFF. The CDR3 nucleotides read TGTGCCAGCAGTCTCAGACTAGCGGGAGGACGGGCGGCTGAGCAGTTCTTC.

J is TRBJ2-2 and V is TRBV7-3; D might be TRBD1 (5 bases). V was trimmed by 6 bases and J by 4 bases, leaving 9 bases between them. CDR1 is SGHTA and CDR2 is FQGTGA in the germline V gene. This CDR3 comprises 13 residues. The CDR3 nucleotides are TGTGCCAGCAGTCGTACAGGCACCGGGGAGCTGTTTTTT. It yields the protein CASSRTGTGELFF.

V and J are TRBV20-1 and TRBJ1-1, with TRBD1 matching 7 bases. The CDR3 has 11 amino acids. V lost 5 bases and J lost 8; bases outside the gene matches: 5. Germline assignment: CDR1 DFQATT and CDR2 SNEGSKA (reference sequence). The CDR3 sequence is CSAGADREAFF. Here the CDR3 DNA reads TGCAGTGCTGGCGCGGACAGGGAAGCTTTCTTT.

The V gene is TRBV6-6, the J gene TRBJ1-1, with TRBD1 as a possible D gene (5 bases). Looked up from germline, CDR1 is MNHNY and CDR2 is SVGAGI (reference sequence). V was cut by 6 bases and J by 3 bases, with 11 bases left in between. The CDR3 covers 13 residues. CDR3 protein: CASRATRDTEAFF. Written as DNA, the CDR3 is TGTGCCAGCAGGGCTACCAGGGACACTGAAGCTTTCTTT.

The CDR3 coding sequence is TGCACCAGCAGCCAACTTACTAGCGGGAGGTATGGAAATACGCAGTATTTT. Protein sequence: CTSSQLTSGRYGNTQYF. V gene TRBV1 combines with J gene TRBJ2-3; TRBD2 is the table's D call, not checked against the DNA. TRBV1 corresponds to a pseudogene. This CDR3 has 17 residues.